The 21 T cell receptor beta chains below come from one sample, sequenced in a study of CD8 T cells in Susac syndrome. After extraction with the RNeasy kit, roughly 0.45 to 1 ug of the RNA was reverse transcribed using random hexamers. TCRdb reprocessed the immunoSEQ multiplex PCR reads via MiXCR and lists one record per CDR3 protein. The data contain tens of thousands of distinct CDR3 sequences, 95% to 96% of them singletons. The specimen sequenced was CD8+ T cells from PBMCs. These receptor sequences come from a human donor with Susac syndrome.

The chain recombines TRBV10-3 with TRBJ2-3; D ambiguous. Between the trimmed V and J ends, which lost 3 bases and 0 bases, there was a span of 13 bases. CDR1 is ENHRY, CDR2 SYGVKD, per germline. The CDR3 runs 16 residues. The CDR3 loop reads CAISDKSSSSTDTQYF. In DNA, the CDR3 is TGTGCCATCAGTGATAAATCCTCGTCTAGCACAGATACGCAGTATTTT.

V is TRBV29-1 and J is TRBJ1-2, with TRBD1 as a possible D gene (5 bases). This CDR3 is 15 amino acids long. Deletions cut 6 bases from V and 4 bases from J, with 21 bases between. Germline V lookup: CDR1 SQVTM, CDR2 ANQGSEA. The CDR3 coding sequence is TGCAGCGTCGACAAACCACAGGCGCGGCCCTATGGCTACACCTTC. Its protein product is CSVDKPQARPYGYTF.

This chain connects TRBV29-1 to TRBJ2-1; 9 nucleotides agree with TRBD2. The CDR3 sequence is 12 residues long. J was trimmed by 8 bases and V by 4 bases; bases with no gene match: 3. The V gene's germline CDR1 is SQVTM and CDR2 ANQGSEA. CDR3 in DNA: TGCAGCGTTGTACTAGCGGGTGATGAGCAGTTCTTC. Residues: CSVVLAGDEQFF.

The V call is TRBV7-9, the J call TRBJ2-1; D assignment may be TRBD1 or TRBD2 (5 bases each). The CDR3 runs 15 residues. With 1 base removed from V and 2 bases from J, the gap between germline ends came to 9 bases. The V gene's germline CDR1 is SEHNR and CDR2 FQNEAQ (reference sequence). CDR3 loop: CASSLDRRPYNEQFF. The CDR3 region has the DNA TGTGCCAGCAGCTTAGACAGGAGGCCCTACAATGAGCAGTTCTTC.

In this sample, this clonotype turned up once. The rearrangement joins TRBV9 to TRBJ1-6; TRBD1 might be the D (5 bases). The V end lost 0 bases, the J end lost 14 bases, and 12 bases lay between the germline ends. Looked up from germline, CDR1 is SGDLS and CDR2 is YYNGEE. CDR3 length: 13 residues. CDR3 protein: CASSVEQRGALHF. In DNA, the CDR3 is TGTGCCAGCAGCGTAGAACAACGGGGGGCCCTCCACTTT.

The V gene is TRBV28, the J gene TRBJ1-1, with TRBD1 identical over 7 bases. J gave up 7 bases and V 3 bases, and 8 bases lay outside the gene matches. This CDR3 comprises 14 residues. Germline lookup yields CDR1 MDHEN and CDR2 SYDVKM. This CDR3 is CASSFPGTALEAFF. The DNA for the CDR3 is TGTGCCAGCAGTTTTCCTGGGACAGCCCTTGAAGCTTTCTTT. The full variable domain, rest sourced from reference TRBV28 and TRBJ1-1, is DVKVTQSSRYLVKRTGEKVFLECVQDMDHENMFWYRQDPGLGLRLIYFSYDVKMKEKGDIPEGYSVSREKKERFSLILESASTNQTSMYLCASSFPGTALEAFFGQGTRLTVV.

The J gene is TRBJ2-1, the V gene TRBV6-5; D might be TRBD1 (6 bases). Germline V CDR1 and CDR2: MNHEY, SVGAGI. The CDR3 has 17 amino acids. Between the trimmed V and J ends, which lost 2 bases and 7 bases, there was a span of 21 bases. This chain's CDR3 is CASSYASSGAIGNEQFF. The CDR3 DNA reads TGTGCCAGCAGTTACGCTTCGTCAGGGGCGATTGGGAATGAGCAGTTCTTC.

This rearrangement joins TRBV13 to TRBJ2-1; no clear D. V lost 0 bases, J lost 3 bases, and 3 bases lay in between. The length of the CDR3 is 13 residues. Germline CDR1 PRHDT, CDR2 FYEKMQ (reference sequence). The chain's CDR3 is CASSLGYYNEQFF. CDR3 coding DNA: TGTGCCAGCAGCTTAGGGTACTACAATGAGCAGTTCTTC. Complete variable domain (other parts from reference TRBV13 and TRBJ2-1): AAGVIQSPRHLIKEKRETATLKCYPIPRHDTVYWYQQGPGQDPQFLISFYEKMQSDKGSIPDRFSAQQFSDYHSELNMSSLELGDSALYFCASSLGYYNEQFFGPGTRLTVL.

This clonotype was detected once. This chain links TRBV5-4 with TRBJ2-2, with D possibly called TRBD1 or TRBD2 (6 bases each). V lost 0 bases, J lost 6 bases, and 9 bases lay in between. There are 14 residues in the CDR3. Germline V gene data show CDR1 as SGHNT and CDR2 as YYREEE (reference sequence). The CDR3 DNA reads TGTGCCAGCAGCTTGGGGGGGGCGTCCGGGGAGCTGTTTTTT. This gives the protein CASSLGGASGELFF.

CDR3 DNA: TGCGCCAGCAGCTCCCTTGGCAGCACCGGGGAGCTGTTTTTT. It encodes CASSSLGSTGELFF. The chain uses TRBV5-1 and TRBJ2-2, with D uncertain. Germline assignment: CDR1 SGHRS and CDR2 YFSETQ. The CDR3 totals 14 residues. V lost 3 bases, J lost 4 bases, and 10 bases lay in between.

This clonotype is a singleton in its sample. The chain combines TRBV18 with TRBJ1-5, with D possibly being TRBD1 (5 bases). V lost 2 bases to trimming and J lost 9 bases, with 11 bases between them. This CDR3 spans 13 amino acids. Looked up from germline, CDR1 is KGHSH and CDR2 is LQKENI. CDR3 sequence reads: CASSPTARGPQHF. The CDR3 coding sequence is TGTGCCAGCTCACCAACCGCGAGGGGGCCCCAGCATTTT.

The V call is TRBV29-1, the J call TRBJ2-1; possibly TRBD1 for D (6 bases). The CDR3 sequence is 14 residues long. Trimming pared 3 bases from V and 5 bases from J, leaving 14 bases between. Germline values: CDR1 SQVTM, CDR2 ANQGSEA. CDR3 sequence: CSVDPDRRNNEQFF. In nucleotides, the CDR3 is TGCAGCGTTGACCCAGACAGGCGAAACAATGAGCAGTTCTTC.

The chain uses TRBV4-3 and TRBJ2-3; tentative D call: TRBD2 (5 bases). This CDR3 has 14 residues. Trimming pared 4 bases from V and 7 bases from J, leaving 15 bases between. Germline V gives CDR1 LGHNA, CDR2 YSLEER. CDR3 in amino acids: CASSPGWRPNTQYF. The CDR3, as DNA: TGCGCCAGCAGCCCGGGGTGGCGGCCTAATACGCAGTATTTT.

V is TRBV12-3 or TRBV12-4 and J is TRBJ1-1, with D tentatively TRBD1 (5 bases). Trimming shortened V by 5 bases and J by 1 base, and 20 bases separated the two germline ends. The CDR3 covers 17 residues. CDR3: CASSLPRDPLGNTEAFF. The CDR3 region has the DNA TGTGCCAGCAGTCTCCCTCGGGACCCCCTGGGGAACACTGAAGCTTTCTTT.

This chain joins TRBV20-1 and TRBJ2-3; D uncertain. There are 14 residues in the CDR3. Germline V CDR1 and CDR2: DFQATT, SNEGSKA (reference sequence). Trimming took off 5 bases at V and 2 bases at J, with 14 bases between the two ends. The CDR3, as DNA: TGCAGTGCTGACACCCACCGAATCACAGATACGCAGTATTTT. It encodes CSADTHRITDTQYF.

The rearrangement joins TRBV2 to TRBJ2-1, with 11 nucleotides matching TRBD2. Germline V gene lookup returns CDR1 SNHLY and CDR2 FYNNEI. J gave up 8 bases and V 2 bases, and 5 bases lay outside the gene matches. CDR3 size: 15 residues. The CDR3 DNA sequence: TGTGCCAGCAGTGAAATAGCGGGAGGGGGGGATGAGCAGTTCTTC. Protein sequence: CASSEIAGGGDEQFF. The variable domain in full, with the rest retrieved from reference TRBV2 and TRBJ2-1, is EPEVTQTPSHQVTQMGQEVILRCVPISNHLYFYWYRQILGQKVEFLVSFYNNEISEKSEIFDDQFSVERPDGSNFTLKIRSTKLEDSAMYFCASSEIAGGGDEQFFGPGTRLTVL.

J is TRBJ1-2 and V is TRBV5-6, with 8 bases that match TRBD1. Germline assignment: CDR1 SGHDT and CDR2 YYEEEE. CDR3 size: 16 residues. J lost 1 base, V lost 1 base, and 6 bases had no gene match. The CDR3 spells CASSLSETGDNYGYTF. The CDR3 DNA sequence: TGTGCCAGCAGCTTGTCGGAGACAGGGGATAACTATGGCTACACCTTC.

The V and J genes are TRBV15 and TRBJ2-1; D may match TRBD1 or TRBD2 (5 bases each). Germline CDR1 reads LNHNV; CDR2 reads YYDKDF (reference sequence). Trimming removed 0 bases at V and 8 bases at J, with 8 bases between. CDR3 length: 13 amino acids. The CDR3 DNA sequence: TGTGCCACCAGCAGAGAGGGGGTGGATGAGCAGTTCTTC. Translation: CATSREGVDEQFF.

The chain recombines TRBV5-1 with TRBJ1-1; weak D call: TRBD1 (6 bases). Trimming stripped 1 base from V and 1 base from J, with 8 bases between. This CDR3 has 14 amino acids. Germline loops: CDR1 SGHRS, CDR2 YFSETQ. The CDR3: CASSLWDKNTEAFF. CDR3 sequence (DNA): TGCGCCAGCAGCTTGTGGGACAAGAACACTGAAGCTTTCTTT.

The CDR3 DNA sequence: TGCAGTGCTAGAGATCTGGGACAGCGGACGCGTAATTCACCCCTCCACTTT. It yields the protein CSARDLGQRTRNSPLHF. This chain connects TRBV20-1 to TRBJ1-6, with 7 positions matching TRBD1. J gave up 6 bases and V 0 bases, and 11 bases lay outside the gene matches. Looked up from germline, CDR1 is DFQATT and CDR2 is SNEGSKA (reference sequence). The CDR3 loop spans 17 amino acids.

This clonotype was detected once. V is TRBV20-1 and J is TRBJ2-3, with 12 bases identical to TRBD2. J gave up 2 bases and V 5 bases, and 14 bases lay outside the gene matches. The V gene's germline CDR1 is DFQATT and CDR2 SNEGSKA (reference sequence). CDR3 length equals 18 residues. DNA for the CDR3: TGCAGTGCTGAGAAAGGACTAGCGGGACCTAACCTCACAGATACGCAGTATTTT. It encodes CSAEKGLAGPNLTDTQYF.